These 26 T cell receptor beta chains share one sample of origin, sequenced in a study of cytomegalovirus exposure and HLA in healthy donors. The PCR was carried out with 60 Vbeta primers and 13 Jbeta primers. Sequencing was performed with immunoSEQ multiplex PCR; in TCRdb, only in-frame clones are kept and a portion is missing. The sample contains approximately 45,000 clones, around 73% of which appear only once. Specimen: PBMCs. Receptor source: a woman aged 25 to 39 in good health and CMV-seronegative.

This rearrangement joins TRBV20-1 to TRBJ1-2; D is unclear. CDR1 DFQATT and CDR2 SNEGSKA come from the germline V gene (reference sequence). The CDR3 runs 10 residues. The V gene lost 5 bases and the J gene lost 8 bases, with 9 bases spanning the gap. The CDR3 region is CSAPGRGYTF. CDR3 nucleotide sequence: TGCAGTGCTCCTGGTCGGGGCTACACCTTC.

The chain employs TRBV11-3 and TRBJ2-2; D is uncertain. The CDR3 is 12 residues long. The germline V gene encodes CDR1 SGHNT and CDR2 YENEEA. Trimming cost V 5 bases and J 5 bases, with 6 bases left between them. CDR3 in DNA: TGTGCCAGCAGCCCTATAACCGGGGAGCTGTTTTTT. The encoded protein is CASSPITGELFF.

The V and J genes are TRBV4-2 and TRBJ2-7, with 11 bases lining up with TRBD2. The CDR3 consists of 18 residues. CDR1 is LGHNA, CDR2 YNFKEQ, per germline. With 0 bases clipped from V and 3 bases from J, the junction kept 10 bases outside the gene matches. The CDR3 DNA reads as TGTGCCAGCAGCCAAGATCTAGCGGGAGGCCAGTATGACTACGAGCAGTACTTC. As protein: CASSQDLAGGQYDYEQYF.

This chain connects TRBV5-4 to TRBJ2-7; 7 bases align to TRBD2. From germline, CDR1 is SGHNT and CDR2 YYREEE (reference sequence). V was pared by 0 bases and J by 3 bases, with 12 bases of the junction left unmatched. The CDR3 loop spans 17 amino acids. CDR3: CASSLVPSGRFVYEQYF. Written as DNA, the CDR3 is TGTGCCAGCAGCTTGGTGCCTAGCGGCCGGTTTGTCTACGAGCAGTACTTC.

This clone has just a few counts. V usage is TRBV7-9 and J usage is TRBJ2-2; D gene ambiguous. CDR1 is SEHNR and CDR2 is FQNEAQ in the germline V gene (reference sequence). CDR3 length equals 13 residues. Trimming cost V 5 bases and J 5 bases, with 9 bases left between them. CDR3 sequence: CASSPSNTGELFF. The CDR3 DNA is TGTGCCAGCAGCCCGAGTAATACCGGGGAGCTGTTTTTT.

The V call is TRBV2, the J call TRBJ2-7; 9 nucleotides line up with TRBD1. In germline, CDR1 is SNHLY, CDR2 FYNNEI. V dropped 5 bases and J dropped 7; count of bases not matched to a gene: 9. The CDR3 totals 14 residues. The CDR3 sequence: CASSLGQGVREQYF. In DNA, the CDR3 is TGTGCCAGCAGTCTGGGACAGGGAGTTCGGGAGCAGTACTTC.

This CDR3 is CSVVMLQDRVLYGYTF. The CDR3 DNA reads TGCAGCGTTGTAATGCTTCAGGACAGGGTACTCTATGGCTACACCTTC. The chain combines TRBV29-1 with TRBJ1-2; TRBD1 agrees at 8 bases. There are 16 residues in the CDR3. CDR1 and CDR2 (germline): SQVTM, ANQGSEA. Unmatched junction bases numbered 14, after V lost 4 bases and J lost 4 bases.

V is TRBV18 and J is TRBJ2-5; TRBD2 matches 15 bases. Trimming took 0 bases from V and 4 from J; bases not matched to a gene: 0. The germline CDR1 and CDR2 sequences are KGHSH and LQKENI. This CDR3 spans 16 amino acids. CDR3 residues: CASSPPGLAGGETQYF. The CDR3 DNA reads TGTGCCAGCTCACCACCGGGACTAGCGGGAGGAGAGACCCAGTACTTC.

The chain is built from TRBV4-2 and TRBJ1-2, with D perhaps matching TRBD1 (6 bases). V dropped 1 base and J dropped 4 bases, with 13 bases sitting between them. This CDR3 is built from 15 residues. Germline loops: CDR1 LGHNA, CDR2 YNFKEQ. The CDR3 DNA reads as TGTGCCAGCAGCCAAGTGGGGGGGGCCTCCTATGGCTACACCTTC. It yields the protein CASSQVGGASYGYTF.

The chain links TRBV19 to TRBJ2-1, with TRBD2 identical over 7 bases. The CDR3 runs to 14 residues. CDR1 and CDR2 from the germline V gene are LNHDA and SQIVND (reference sequence). Trimming at V came to 3 bases and at J to 8 bases, leaving 7 bases not matched to a gene. CDR3 region: CASSIGGSLYEQFF. CDR3 nucleotides: TGTGCCAGTAGTATCGGCGGGAGTTTGTATGAGCAGTTCTTC.

This chain uses TRBV6-1 with TRBJ1-5, with D maybe TRBD1 (6 bases). CDR3 size: 16 residues. Germline V CDR1 and CDR2: MNHNS, SASEGT. V was shortened by 3 bases and J by 0 bases, with 12 bases between the two germline ends. The CDR3 sequence is CASSDRTVYSNQPQHF. CDR3 nucleotides: TGTGCCAGCAGTGATAGGACAGTTTATAGCAATCAGCCCCAGCATTTT.

The V and J genes are TRBV7-2 and TRBJ2-3; D is undetermined. Trimming took 5 bases from V and 1 from J, leaving 7 bases between them. Germline V gene lookup returns CDR1 SGHTA and CDR2 FQGNSA. This CDR3 comprises 13 residues. Written as DNA, the CDR3 is TGTGCCAGCAGCCGTTATGGCACAGATACGCAGTATTTT. Protein product: CASSRYGTDTQYF.

CDR3 sequence (DNA): TGTGCCAGTAGTATCGGGATTGATACGCAGTATTTT. This codes for CASSIGIDTQYF. This chain joins TRBV19 and TRBJ2-3; D perhaps matches TRBD2 (5 bases). The V end was cut by 3 bases, the J end by 6 bases, with 7 bases between. The CDR3 is 12 amino acids. The germline gives CDR1 LNHDA, CDR2 SQIVND (reference sequence).

The J gene is TRBJ1-2, the V gene TRBV6-1; tentatively, D is TRBD1 (6 bases). The CDR3 totals 13 residues. V dropped 2 bases and J dropped 4 bases, with 8 bases sitting between them. Germline V gene data show CDR1 as MNHNS and CDR2 as SASEGT. CDR3 DNA sequence: TGTGCCAGCAGTGAAAGGACAGCCTATGGCTACACCTTC. As protein: CASSERTAYGYTF.

This clone has more than one count but fewer than ten. V is TRBV2 and J is TRBJ1-4; 9 nucleotides agree with TRBD1. J gave up 8 bases and V 4 bases, and 8 bases lay outside the gene matches. The CDR3 sequence is 15 residues long. Germline V gene sequence: CDR1 SNHLY, CDR2 FYNNEI. In nucleotides, the CDR3 is TGTGCCAGCAGTGCTCAGACAGGGGGAGGCGAAAAACTGTTTTTT. It codes for CASSAQTGGGEKLFF.

This clone was detected only a few times. The chain combines TRBV30 with TRBJ1-2, with TRBD1 matching 9 bases. The CDR3 totals 15 residues. V shed 3 bases and J 2 bases; nucleotides not matched to a gene: 7. Germline V gene lookup returns CDR1 GTSNPN and CDR2 SVGIG (reference sequence). DNA for the CDR3: TGTGCCTGGAGCCGGGACAGGGCCCTCAACTATGGCTACACCTTC. This gives the protein CAWSRDRALNYGYTF.

The chain joins TRBV7-8 to TRBJ2-7, with 12 bases that match TRBD2. Germline V gene lookup returns CDR1 SGHVS and CDR2 FQNEAQ. With V trimmed by 5 bases and J by 7 bases, 9 bases remained unmatched. The CDR3 totals 15 residues. CDR3 sequence: CASSGRTSGEGEQYF. The DNA of the CDR3 is TGTGCCAGCAGCGGCCGGACTAGCGGGGAAGGGGAGCAGTACTTC. The variable domain in full, completed from reference TRBV7-8 and TRBJ2-7, reads GAGVSQSPRYKVAKRGQDVALRCDPISGHVSLFWYQQALGQGPEFLTYFQNEAQLDKSGLPSDRFFAERPEGSVSTLKIQRTQQEDSAVYLCASSGRTSGEGEQYFGPGTRLTVT.

This clone was counted between two and nine times. This chain links TRBV2 with TRBJ1-1; TRBD1 might be the D (5 bases). Germline assignment: CDR1 SNHLY and CDR2 FYNNEI. This CDR3 comprises 16 residues. Trimming shortened V by 3 bases and J by 0 bases, and 14 bases separated the two germline ends. CDR3 amino acids: CASSDPRQLLNTEAFF. The CDR3 coding sequence is TGTGCCAGCAGTGACCCTAGACAGCTCCTGAACACTGAAGCTTTCTTT.

The V call is TRBV11-2, the J call TRBJ2-2, with 8 bases identical to TRBD1. J was trimmed by 4 bases and V by 2 bases; bases with no gene match: 0. CDR1 and CDR2 from the germline V gene are SGHAT and FQNNGV. The CDR3 length is 14 residues. CDR3 residues: CASSLQGATGELFF. CDR3 nucleotides: TGTGCCAGCAGCTTACAGGGGGCCACCGGGGAGCTGTTTTTT.

This rearrangement joins TRBV6-1 to TRBJ2-1, with D perhaps matching TRBD1 (5 bases). This CDR3 region has 12 residues. Germline V CDR1 and CDR2: MNHNS, SASEGT. V was clipped by 8 bases and J by 6 bases, with 11 bases between them. CDR3 amino acids: CASQARGNEQFF. CDR3 coding DNA: TGTGCCAGCCAAGCAAGGGGCAATGAGCAGTTCTTC.

The rearrangement uses TRBV7-9 and TRBJ2-1; TRBD2 agrees at 7 bases. The CDR3 length is 13 residues. V shed 7 bases and J 8 bases; nucleotides not matched to a gene: 8. Germline V lookup: CDR1 SEHNR, CDR2 FQNEAQ (reference sequence). CDR3 loop: CASTREAGDEQFF. The CDR3 region has the DNA TGTGCCAGCACCCGGGAGGCCGGGGATGAGCAGTTCTTC.

The chain links TRBV2 to TRBJ2-7; TRBD2 agrees at 10 bases. Germline values: CDR1 SNHLY, CDR2 FYNNEI. J lost 4 bases, V lost 6 bases, and 6 bases had no gene match. The CDR3 extends over 14 amino acids. The CDR3 is CASRPPGLAYEQYF. The DNA for the CDR3 is TGTGCCAGCAGACCCCCGGGACTAGCGTACGAGCAGTACTTC. The full variable domain, in which reference TRBV2 and TRBJ2-7 provide the parts outside the CDR3, is EPEVTQTPSHQVTQMGQEVILRCVPISNHLYFYWYRQILGQKVEFLVSFYNNEISEKSEIFDDQFSVERPDGSNFTLKIRSTKLEDSAMYFCASRPPGLAYEQYFGPGTRLTVT.

The J gene is TRBJ2-5, the V gene TRBV7-9, with TRBD2 as a possible D gene (7 bases). Germline CDR1 reads SEHNR; CDR2 reads FQNEAQ (reference sequence). This CDR3 region has 13 residues. V gave up 5 bases and J gave up 14 bases, with 21 bases separating them. This CDR3 reads CASSMELVGGRYF. CDR3 coding DNA: TGTGCCAGCAGCATGGAGTTGGTGGGGGGGCGTTACTTC.

The chain employs TRBV6-5 and TRBJ2-4; D ambiguous. The germline V gene encodes CDR1 MNHEY and CDR2 SVGAGI. V was trimmed by 0 bases and J by 15 bases, leaving 24 bases between them. The CDR3 is made up of 16 amino acids. The CDR3 reads CASSYSNPPLRQMTYF. The CDR3 DNA follows: TGTGCCAGCAGTTACTCGAATCCCCCCCTCAGACAAATGACGTACTTC.

This CDR3 is CASSTGVGETQYF. In nucleotides, the CDR3 is TGCGCCAGCAGCACGGGGGTTGGAGAGACCCAGTACTTC. The chain joins TRBV5-1 to TRBJ2-5; a weak D match, TRBD2 (6 bases). V lost 4 bases to trimming and J lost 4 bases, with 11 bases between them. Germline CDR1 SGHRS, CDR2 YFSETQ. The CDR3 runs 13 residues.

The chain is built from TRBV30 and TRBJ2-7; D uncertain. This CDR3 contains 11 residues. V gave up 2 bases and J gave up 4 bases, with 6 bases separating them. From germline, CDR1 is GTSNPN and CDR2 SVGIG (reference sequence). In DNA, the CDR3 is TGTGCCTGGAGTTCAGGTTACGAGCAGTACTTC. This sequence encodes CAWSSGYEQYF. The complete variable domain, with remaining parts taken from reference TRBV30 and TRBJ2-7, reads SQTIHQWPATLVQPVGSPLSLECTVEGTSNPNLYWYRQAAGRGLQLLFYSVGIGQISSEVPQNLSASRPQDRQFILSSKKLLLSDSGFYLCAWSSGYEQYFGPGTRLTVT.